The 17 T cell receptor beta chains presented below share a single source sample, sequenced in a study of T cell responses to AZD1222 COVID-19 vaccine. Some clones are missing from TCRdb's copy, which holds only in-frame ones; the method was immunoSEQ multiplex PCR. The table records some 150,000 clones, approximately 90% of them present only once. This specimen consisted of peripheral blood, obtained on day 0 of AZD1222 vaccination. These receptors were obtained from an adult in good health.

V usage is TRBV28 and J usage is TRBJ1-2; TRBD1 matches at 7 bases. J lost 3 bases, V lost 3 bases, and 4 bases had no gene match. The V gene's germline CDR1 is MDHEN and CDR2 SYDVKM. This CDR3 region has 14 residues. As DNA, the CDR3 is TGTGCCAGCAGTTTGGGGACAGTTTACTATGGCTACACCTTC. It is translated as CASSLGTVYYGYTF.

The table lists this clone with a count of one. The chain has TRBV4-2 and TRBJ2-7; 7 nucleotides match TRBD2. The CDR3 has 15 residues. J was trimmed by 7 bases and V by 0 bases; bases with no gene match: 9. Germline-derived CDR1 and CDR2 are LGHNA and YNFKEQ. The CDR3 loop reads CASSQDWEGLREQYF. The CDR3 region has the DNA TGTGCCAGCAGCCAAGATTGGGAGGGCCTAAGGGAGCAGTACTTC.

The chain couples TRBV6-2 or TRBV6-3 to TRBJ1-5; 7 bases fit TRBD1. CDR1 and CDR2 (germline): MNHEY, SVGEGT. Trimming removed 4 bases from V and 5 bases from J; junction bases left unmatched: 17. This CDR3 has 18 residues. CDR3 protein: CASSSDRRRSEHHQPQHF. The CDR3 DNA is TGTGCCAGCAGTTCGGACAGGCGACGTTCGGAACATCATCAGCCCCAGCATTTT.

The CDR3 coding sequence is TGTGCCACCAGTGATGGGATGCCCGCGGAGACCCAGTACTTC. The encoded protein is CATSDGMPAETQYF. This sequence joins TRBV24-1 and TRBJ2-5; D gene ambiguous. V was clipped by 3 bases and J by 5 bases, with 12 bases between them. Germline CDR1 KGHDR, CDR2 SFDVKD. The CDR3 loop spans 14 amino acids.

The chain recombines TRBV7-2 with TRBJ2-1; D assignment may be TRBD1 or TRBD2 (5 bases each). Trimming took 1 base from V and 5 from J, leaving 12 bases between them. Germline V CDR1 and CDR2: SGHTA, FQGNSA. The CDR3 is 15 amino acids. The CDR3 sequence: CASSLGGAVDNEQFF. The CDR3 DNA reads TGTGCCAGCAGCTTAGGAGGGGCCGTGGACAATGAGCAGTTCTTC. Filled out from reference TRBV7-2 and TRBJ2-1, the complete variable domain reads GAGVSQSPSNKVTEKGKDVELRCDPISGHTALYWYRQSLGQGLEFLIYFQGNSAPDKSGLPSDRFSAERTGGSVSTLTIQRTQQEDSAVYLCASSLGGAVDNEQFFGPGTRLTVL.

The CDR3 is CASSVTGGTGSPIGYGYTF. CDR3 sequence (DNA): TGTGCCAGCAGCGTAACCGGGGGGACAGGGAGCCCTATTGGCTATGGCTACACCTTC. The chain uses TRBV7-2 and TRBJ1-2; TRBD1 matches at 9 bases. The V gene end was trimmed by 5 bases and the J gene end by 4 bases; junction bases not matched to a gene: 20. The CDR3 extends over 19 amino acids. From germline, CDR1 is SGHTA and CDR2 FQGNSA.

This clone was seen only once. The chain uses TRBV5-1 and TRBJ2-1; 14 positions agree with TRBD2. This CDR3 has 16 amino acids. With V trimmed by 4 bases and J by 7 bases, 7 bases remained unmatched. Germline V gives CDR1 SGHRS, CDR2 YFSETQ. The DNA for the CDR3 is TGCGCCAGCAGCCCGACTAGCGGGGGGGGATGGAATGAGCAGTTCTTC. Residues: CASSPTSGGGWNEQFF.

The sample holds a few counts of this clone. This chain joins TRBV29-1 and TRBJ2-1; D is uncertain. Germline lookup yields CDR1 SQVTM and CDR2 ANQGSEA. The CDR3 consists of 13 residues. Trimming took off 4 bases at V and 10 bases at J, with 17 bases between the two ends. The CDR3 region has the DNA TGCAGCGTTGTCGACGGCCGTCTCGGGGAGCAGTTCTTC. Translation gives CSVVDGRLGEQFF.

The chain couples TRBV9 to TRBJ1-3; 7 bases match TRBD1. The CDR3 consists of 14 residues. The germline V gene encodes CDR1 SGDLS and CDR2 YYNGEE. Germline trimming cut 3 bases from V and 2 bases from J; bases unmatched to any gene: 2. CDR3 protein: CASSDTGAGNTIYF. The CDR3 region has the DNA TGTGCCAGCAGCGACACAGGGGCTGGAAACACCATATATTTT.

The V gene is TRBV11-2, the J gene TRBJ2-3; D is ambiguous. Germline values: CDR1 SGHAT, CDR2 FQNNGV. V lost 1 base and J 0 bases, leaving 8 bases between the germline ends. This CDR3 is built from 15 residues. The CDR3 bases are TGTGCCAGCAGCTTAGGCCGTGTTAGCACAGATACGCAGTATTTT. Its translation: CASSLGRVSTDTQYF.

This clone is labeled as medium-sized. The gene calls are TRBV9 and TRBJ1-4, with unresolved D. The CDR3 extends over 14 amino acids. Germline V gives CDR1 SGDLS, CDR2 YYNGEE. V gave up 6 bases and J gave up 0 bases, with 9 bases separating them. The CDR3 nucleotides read TGTGCCAGCAATCAGTTCGCAACTAATGAAAAACTGTTTTTT. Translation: CASNQFATNEKLFF.

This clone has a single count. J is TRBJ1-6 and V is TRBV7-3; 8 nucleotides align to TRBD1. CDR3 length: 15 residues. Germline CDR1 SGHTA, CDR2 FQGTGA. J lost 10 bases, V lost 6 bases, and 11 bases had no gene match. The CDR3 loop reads CASRLDQGAGSPLHF. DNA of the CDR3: TGTGCCAGCAGGCTCGATCAGGGGGCAGGGTCACCCCTCCACTTT. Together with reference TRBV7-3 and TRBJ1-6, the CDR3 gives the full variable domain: GAGVSQTPSNKVTEKGKYVELRCDPISGHTALYWYRQSLGQGPEFLIYFQGTGAADDSGLPNDRFFAVRPEGSVSTLKIQRTERGDSAVYLCASRLDQGAGSPLHFGNGTRLTVT.

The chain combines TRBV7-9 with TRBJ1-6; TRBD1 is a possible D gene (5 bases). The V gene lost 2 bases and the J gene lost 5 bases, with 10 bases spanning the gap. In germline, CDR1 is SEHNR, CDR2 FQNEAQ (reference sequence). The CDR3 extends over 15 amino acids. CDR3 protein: CASSLRDGNNSPLHF. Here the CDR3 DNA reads TGTGCCAGCAGCTTAAGGGACGGAAATAATTCACCCCTCCACTTT.

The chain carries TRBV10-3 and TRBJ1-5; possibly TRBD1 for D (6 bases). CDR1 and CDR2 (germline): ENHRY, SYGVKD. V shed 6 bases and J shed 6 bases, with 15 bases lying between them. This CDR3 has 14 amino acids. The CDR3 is CAISLNREGQPQHF. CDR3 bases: TGTGCCATCAGCCTTAACAGGGAAGGTCAGCCCCAGCATTTT.

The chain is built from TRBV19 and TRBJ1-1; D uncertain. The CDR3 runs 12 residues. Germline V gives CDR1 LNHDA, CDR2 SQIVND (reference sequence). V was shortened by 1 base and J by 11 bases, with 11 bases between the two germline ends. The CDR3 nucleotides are TGTGCCAGTAGTATAGGAGGAGGGAGGGCTTTCTTT. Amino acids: CASSIGGGRAFF.

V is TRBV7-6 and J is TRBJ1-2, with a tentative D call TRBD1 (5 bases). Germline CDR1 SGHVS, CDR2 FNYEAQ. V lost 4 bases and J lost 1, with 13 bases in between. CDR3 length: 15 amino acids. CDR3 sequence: CASSSYGASNYGYTF. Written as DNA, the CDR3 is TGTGCCAGCAGCTCATATGGGGCCAGTAACTATGGCTACACCTTC. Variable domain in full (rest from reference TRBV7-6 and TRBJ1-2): GAGVSQSPRYKVTKRGQDVALRCDPISGHVSLYWYRQALGQGPEFLTYFNYEAQQDKSGLPNDRFSAERPEGSISTLTIQRTEQRDSAMYRCASSSYGASNYGYTFGSGTRLTVV.

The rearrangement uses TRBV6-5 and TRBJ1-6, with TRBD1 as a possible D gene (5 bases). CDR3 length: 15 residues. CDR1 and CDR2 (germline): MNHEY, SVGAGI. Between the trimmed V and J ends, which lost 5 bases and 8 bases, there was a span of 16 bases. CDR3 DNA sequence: TGTGCCAGCAGTCGGGGGAAGGGAAAGGATTCACCCCTCCACTTT. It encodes CASSRGKGKDSPLHF.